The following is a T cell receptor (beta chain) sequence with its context. Its antigen is unknown. This entry comes from a study of CD8+ T cells in alopecia areata. CDR3 length: 14 amino acids. CDR1 and CDR2 (germline): MNHEY, SMNVEV (reference sequence). V lost 6 bases, J lost 4 bases, and 2 bases stayed unmatched. Sequencing templates came from extracted RNA that was reverse transcribed into cDNA. Some clones are missing from TCRdb's copy, which holds only in-frame ones; the method was immunoSEQ multiplex PCR. The sample holds around 120,000 clones; roughly 58% are singletons and the top ten take 25% to 35%. Study observations and caveats: Links between baseline CD8+ expansion and response need larger treated cohorts.

Regarding treatment: oral pan-JAK inhibitor, 5-10 mg twice daily. This receptor was taken from a human donor with alopecia areata. The source material was CD8+ T cells sorted from blood, sampled at week 4, from a patient treated with tofacitinib. The gene calls are TRBV27 and TRBJ2-3, with 12 bases lining up with TRBD2. The CDR3 DNA reads as TGTGCCAGCAGGACTAGCGGGGGTTCAGATACGCAGTATTTT. This encodes CASRTSGGSDTQYF.